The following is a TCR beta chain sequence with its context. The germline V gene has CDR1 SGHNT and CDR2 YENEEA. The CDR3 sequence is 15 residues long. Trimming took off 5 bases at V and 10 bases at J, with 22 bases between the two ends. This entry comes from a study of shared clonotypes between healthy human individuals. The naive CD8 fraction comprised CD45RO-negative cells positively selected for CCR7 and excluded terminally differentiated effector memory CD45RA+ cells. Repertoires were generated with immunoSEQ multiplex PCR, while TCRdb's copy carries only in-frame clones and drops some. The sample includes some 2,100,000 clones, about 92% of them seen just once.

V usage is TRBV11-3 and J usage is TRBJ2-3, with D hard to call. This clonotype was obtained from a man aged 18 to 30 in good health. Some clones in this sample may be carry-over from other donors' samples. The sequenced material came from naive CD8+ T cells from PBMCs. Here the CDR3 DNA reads TGTGCCAGCAGCGAACGAAACGGGCTCCTCTCTTCGCAGTATTTT. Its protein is CASSERNGLLSSQYF.